This TCR beta chain was documented in a study of T cell responses to AZD1222 COVID-19 vaccine. Only one count was recorded for this clone. Its antigen is currently unknown. Regarding the study as a whole: Donors were largely white British and mainly female; clonal diversity was possibly underestimated. Nearly half of the spike-specific TCRs reportedly recognize variant regions that carry no mutations. Along spike, vaccine-associated CD4 TCRs were found throughout, with dominance at 160-218 and 743-854.

Libraries were prepared by immunoSEQ multiplex PCR; TCRdb keeps only in-frame clonotypes and omits some of them. The table has some 120,000 clones, about 90% seen once; the top ten hold 1.5% to 1.8%. The V end was cut by 2 bases, the J end by 3 bases, with 13 bases between. Germline CDR1 and CDR2: SGDLS and YYNGEE. The CDR3 extends over 15 amino acids. This sample comprised peripheral blood, obtained on day 0 of AZD1222 vaccination. The TCR comes from an adult in good health. The J gene is TRBJ2-3, the V gene TRBV9; D is perhaps TRBD2 (6 bases). CDR3 in amino acids: CASSVTLGGTDTQYF. The CDR3 region has the DNA TGTGCCAGCAGCGTCACTTTGGGGGGAACAGATACGCAGTATTTT.